A single sample gave rise to the 6 T cell receptor beta chains below, sequenced in a study of beta chain features in type 1 diabetes. TCRB transcripts that were expressed got sequenced, as all of the isolated RNA had been reverse transcribed. Profiled with immunoSEQ multiplex PCR; TCRdb holds only in-frame clones, not every one. The sample lists under 500,000 clones; 30% were seen once. Sequenced input: naive CD4+ T cells from blood. The receptors stem from a man between 18 and 35 years old in good health.

The chain uses TRBV11-1 and TRBJ2-7, with 7 positions matching TRBD1. Germline CDR1 is SGHAT and CDR2 is FQDESV (reference sequence). Trimming at V came to 5 bases and at J to 2 bases, leaving 3 bases not matched to a gene. The CDR3 extends over 13 amino acids. The CDR3 nucleotides read TGTGCCAGCAGCCTAGACAGGGCCTACGAGCAGTACTTC. This sequence encodes CASSLDRAYEQYF.

This clone was seen a few times. The V call is TRBV29-1, the J call TRBJ2-5; tentatively, D is TRBD1 (6 bases). Germline V gives CDR1 SQVTM, CDR2 ANQGSEA. The CDR3 length is 13 residues. Deletions cut 3 bases from V and 4 bases from J, with 12 bases between. For the CDR3, the DNA is TGCAGCGTTGATGTCAGGGGAGTAGAGACCCAGTACTTC. Translated, it gives CSVDVRGVETQYF.

This chain uses TRBV29-1 with TRBJ1-2, with D unclear. Trimming stripped 4 bases from V and 4 bases from J, with 10 bases between. This CDR3 has 12 amino acids. Germline loops: CDR1 SQVTM, CDR2 ANQGSEA. CDR3 sequence reads: CSVVDTSYGYTF. CDR3 in DNA: TGCAGCGTTGTTGACACAAGCTATGGCTACACCTTC.

The table lists this clone with a few counts. The genes are TRBV5-1 and TRBJ2-7, with a possible D match to TRBD1 (6 bases). Trimming left V 0 bases short and J 2 bases short, with 12 bases between. Germline V gives CDR1 SGHRS, CDR2 YFSETQ. The CDR3 contains 15 residues. CDR3 sequence: CASSLETGSPYEQYF. The CDR3 nucleotides read TGCGCCAGCAGCTTGGAGACAGGTTCCCCCTACGAGCAGTACTTC. Looking up the rest from reference TRBV5-1 and TRBJ2-7 gives the full variable domain: KAGVTQTPRYLIKTRGQQVTLSCSPISGHRSVSWYQQTPGQGLQFLFEYFSETQRNKGNFPGRFSGRQFSNSRSEMNVSTLELGDSALYLCASSLETGSPYEQYFGPGTRLTVT.

The gene calls are TRBV5-1 and TRBJ2-5; 13 positions agree with TRBD2. V shed 4 bases and J 5 bases; nucleotides not matched to a gene: 8. The CDR3 spans 16 residues. From germline, CDR1 is SGHRS and CDR2 YFSETQ. CDR3 in amino acids: CASSPGLAGVLETQYF. The CDR3 coding sequence is TGCGCCAGCAGCCCCGGACTAGCGGGAGTTCTCGAGACCCAGTACTTC.

This clone was observed a handful of times. At the DNA level, this CDR3 is encoded by other sequences in the same sample as well. J is TRBJ2-5 and V is TRBV7-9, with D unresolved. This CDR3 is built from 11 residues. The V end lost 4 bases, the J end lost 5 bases, and 5 bases lay between the germline ends. CDR1 is SEHNR, CDR2 FQNEAQ, per germline (reference sequence). The CDR3 DNA is TGTGCCAGCAGCTCTCAGGAGACCCAGTACTTC. The encoded protein is CASSSQETQYF.